The 18 T cell receptor beta chains below all came from one sample that was sequenced in a study of early T cells in non-severe SARS-CoV-2 infection. TCRdb called the 5' RACE reads again in MiXCR, with one record for every CDR3 protein. The data contain 75,000 or so distinct CDR3 sequences, around 10% of them seen just once; the ten biggest clones take up about 5.8%. The sample here was whole blood, taken at baseline. The receptors derive from an adult who was a healthcare worker with PCR-confirmed SARS-CoV-2 infection or an uninfected control (not recorded which).

This clonotype came up once. The V and J genes are TRBV5-1 and TRBJ2-3; 8 nucleotides line up with TRBD1. CDR1 and CDR2 from the germline V gene are SGHRS and YFSETQ. This CDR3 is built from 17 residues. V was clipped by 1 base and J by 4 bases; unmatched bases: 11. The DNA for the CDR3 is TGCGCCAGCAGCTTGACGGGACAGGCTATAAGGGCAGATACGCAGTATTTT. Translating gives CASSLTGQAIRADTQYF.

The rearrangement joins TRBV2 to TRBJ2-4; D uncertain. Deletions cut 1 base from V and 8 bases from J, with 9 bases between. The CDR3 covers 13 residues. The germline V gene encodes CDR1 SNHLY and CDR2 FYNNEI. The CDR3 protein is CASSEDAPHIQYF. The CDR3 DNA is TGTGCCAGCAGTGAAGACGCTCCCCACATTCAGTACTTC.

This clonotype was seen repeatedly, ten times or more. This rearrangement joins TRBV5-1 to TRBJ1-2, with 8 bases matching TRBD1. Unmatched junction bases numbered 13, after V lost 9 bases and J lost 6 bases. The CDR3 length is 14 residues. Germline loops: CDR1 SGHRS, CDR2 YFSETQ. Here the CDR3 reads CATRQTGGSDGYTF. CDR3 in DNA: TGCGCCACCCGACAAACAGGGGGTTCGGATGGCTACACCTTC.

This chain links TRBV7-9 with TRBJ2-1, with TRBD1 as a possible D gene (6 bases). Deletions cut 0 bases from V and 9 bases from J, with 15 bases between. This CDR3 contains 15 residues. The germline V gene encodes CDR1 SEHNR and CDR2 FQNEAQ (reference sequence). CDR3 region: CASSLARLGGGEQFF. CDR3 in DNA: TGTGCCAGCAGCTTAGCCAGGCTTGGGGGCGGTGAGCAGTTCTTC.

This clonotype was seen a few times. The chain is built from TRBV6-2 or TRBV6-3 and TRBJ2-3; 9 bases align to TRBD2. Germline lookup yields CDR1 MNHEY and CDR2 SVGEGT. The CDR3 is 14 amino acids. Trimming removed 6 bases from V and 3 bases from J; junction bases left unmatched: 4. The CDR3 here is CASRGLARTDTQYF. In DNA, the CDR3 is TGTGCCAGCAGAGGACTAGCGCGGACAGATACGCAGTATTTT.

The sample holds many counts of this clonotype. The chain couples TRBV4-3 to TRBJ2-2; no clear D. The CDR3 has 15 residues. CDR1 and CDR2 from the germline V gene are LGHNA and YSLEER. With 0 bases removed from V and 4 bases from J, the gap between germline ends came to 9 bases. CDR3 in DNA: TGCGCCAGCAGCCAAGAGTCGCGAGGCACCGGGGAGCTGTTTTTT. Translated, it gives CASSQESRGTGELFF.

This clonotype has a handful of counts. The CDR3, as DNA: TGTGCCAGCAGCACGGCTAGCGGGGGGGCTAAGGGGCAGTTCTTC. Encoded protein: CASSTASGGAKGQFF. The chain links TRBV7-2 to TRBJ2-1, with 12 bases that match TRBD2. The germline gives CDR1 SGHTA, CDR2 FQGNSA. The CDR3 is made up of 15 amino acids. V was pared by 5 bases and J by 12 bases, with 11 bases of the junction left unmatched.

The chain is built from TRBV4-1 and TRBJ2-7; TRBD2 matches at 8 bases. From germline, CDR1 is MGHRA and CDR2 YSYEKL. V shed 0 bases and J 3 bases; nucleotides not matched to a gene: 4. CDR3 size: 15 residues. In DNA form, the CDR3 reads TGCGCCAGCAGCCAAGAGATAGCGGGAATCTACGAGCAGTACTTC. It translates to CASSQEIAGIYEQYF.

This clonotype appeared a few times. The chain is built from TRBV7-2 and TRBJ2-1; weak D call: TRBD2 (6 bases). The CDR3 covers 17 residues. V was trimmed by 2 bases and J by 9 bases, leaving 23 bases between them. CDR1 SGHTA and CDR2 FQGNSA come from the germline V gene. This chain's CDR3 is CASSLNFRASDLGEQFF. For the CDR3, the DNA is TGTGCCAGCAGCTTAAATTTCAGGGCTAGCGATTTGGGTGAGCAGTTCTTC.

The table lists this clonotype with many counts. The V gene is TRBV7-9, the J gene TRBJ1-1; D unclear. CDR1 is SEHNR and CDR2 is FQNEAQ in the germline V gene (reference sequence). Trimming took off 3 bases at V and 0 bases at J, with 8 bases between the two ends. This CDR3 has 14 residues. The CDR3 DNA is TGTGCCAGCAGCTTCGAGGGTATGAACACTGAAGCTTTCTTT. Its protein is CASSFEGMNTEAFF.

This chain uses TRBV2 with TRBJ2-5; D is unresolved. CDR3 length equals 15 residues. V was pared by 6 bases and J by 1 base, with 15 bases between. Germline CDR1 and CDR2: SNHLY and FYNNEI. The CDR3 nucleotides are TGTGCCAGCAGGATTCGAGGCGGACCCCAAGAGACCCAGTACTTC. As protein: CASRIRGGPQETQYF.

The chain links TRBV3-1 to TRBJ1-1, with D unclear. The CDR3 loop spans 13 amino acids. Trimming took 1 base from V and 5 from J, leaving 8 bases between them. Germline CDR1 reads LGHDT; CDR2 reads YNNKEL (reference sequence). In DNA, the CDR3 is TGTGCCAGCAGCCAAGTGGGAGATACTGAAGCTTTCTTT. Translated, it gives CASSQVGDTEAFF.

The chain uses TRBV14 and TRBJ2-3, with D hard to call. CDR3 length equals 13 residues. Germline CDR1 reads SGHDN; CDR2 reads FVKESK. Trimming cost V 0 bases and J 7 bases, with 8 bases left between them. The CDR3: CASSQDPVNTQYF. The CDR3 nucleotides read TGTGCCAGCAGCCAAGATCCGGTTAATACGCAGTATTTT.

The CDR3 protein is CASRPLDFGEQYF. Written as DNA, the CDR3 is TGCGCCAGCAGACCTCTAGATTTTGGCGAGCAGTACTTC. The chain links TRBV5-1 to TRBJ2-7, with no clear D. The CDR3 length is 13 residues. The V end was cut by 5 bases, the J end by 6 bases, with 15 bases between. CDR1 and CDR2 (germline): SGHRS, YFSETQ.

The rearrangement links TRBV12-3 or TRBV12-4 to TRBJ2-3; 10 bases map to TRBD2. V shed 5 bases and J 4 bases; nucleotides not matched to a gene: 9. This CDR3 has 16 residues. This CDR3 is CASSLTLAGVADTQYF. CDR3 coding DNA: TGTGCCAGCAGTCTGACCCTAGCGGGAGTTGCAGATACGCAGTATTTT.

This clonotype was seen more than once but under ten times. The J gene is TRBJ2-3, the V gene TRBV28; 9 positions match TRBD2. V gave up 7 bases and J gave up 6 bases; unmatched junction bases: 14. Germline CDR1 and CDR2: MDHEN and SYDVKM. The CDR3 runs 16 residues. Written as DNA, the CDR3 is TGTGCCAGCAAATTAGCGGGAGTGCTTTCAGGGGATACGCAGTATTTT. This translates into CASKLAGVLSGDTQYF. The variable domain in full, with the rest retrieved from reference TRBV28 and TRBJ2-3, is DVKVTQSSRYLVKRTGEKVFLECVQDMDHENMFWYRQDPGLGLRLIYFSYDVKMKEKGDIPEGYSVSREKKERFSLILESASTNQTSMYLCASKLAGVLSGDTQYFGPGTRLTVL.

V usage is TRBV7-6 and J usage is TRBJ1-4, with D perhaps matching TRBD1 (5 bases). The length of the CDR3 is 15 residues. The V gene lost 1 base and the J gene lost 4 bases, with 10 bases spanning the gap. Germline V lookup: CDR1 SGHVS, CDR2 FNYEAQ. CDR3: CASSLGDSYNEKLFF. CDR3 in DNA: TGTGCCAGCAGCTTAGGCGACAGTTATAATGAAAAACTGTTTTTT.

This rearrangement joins TRBV5-1 to TRBJ1-4, with D possibly being TRBD1 (5 bases). Deletions cut 4 bases from V and 5 bases from J, with 15 bases between. This CDR3 is 15 amino acids long. The germline gives CDR1 SGHRS, CDR2 YFSETQ. The CDR3 here is CASSLGRGTNEKLFF. As DNA, the CDR3 is TGCGCCAGCAGCCTGGGGCGGGGTACGAATGAAAAACTGTTTTTT.